In its sample, the clone carrying this TCR beta chain was seen a few times. The antigen is undetermined. This specimen belongs to a study of beta chain features in type 1 diabetes. Study-wide points: A moderate, significant TCRB CDR3 shortening appeared in type 1 diabetes across four CD4+ subsets.

Investigators reverse transcribed all isolated RNA, so they sequenced expressed TCRB transcripts. Clones were read by immunoSEQ multiplex PCR, and TCRdb kept only the in-frame ones, dropping some. This sample carries around 280,000 clones, approximately 15% of them seen once, and the ten largest clones take 0.015%. Material for sequencing was naive CD4+ T cells from blood. The receptor comes from a man between 18 and 29 years old with type 1 diabetes.

CDR3 nucleotides: TGTGCCAGCTCGGGCGGGGCGGTTCTCAGCTCCTACAATGAGCAGTTCTTC. Translation gives CASSGGAVLSSYNEQFF. V and J are TRBV28 and TRBJ2-1, with TRBD2 as a possible D gene (6 bases). The CDR3 runs to 17 residues. Trimming stripped 8 bases from V and 0 bases from J, with 20 bases between. Germline lookup yields CDR1 MDHEN and CDR2 SYDVKM.